A single sample is the source of the 16 T cell receptor beta chains below, sequenced in a study of graft-versus-host responses after intestinal transplantation. Method: immunoSEQ multiplex PCR; TCRdb's copy keeps in-frame clones and lacks some. The profile covers about 70,000 clones, with approximately 94% appearing a single time and around 0.57% taken by the ten largest. For these receptors, no antigen is known. The starting material was unstimulated CD8+ T cells sorted from spleen or lymph node cells, obtained before intestinal transplant. The receptors here all came from a human donor who received an intestinal transplant.

The genes are TRBV9 and TRBJ2-1; 8 bases line up with TRBD2. With 4 bases clipped from V and 4 bases from J, the junction kept 13 bases outside the gene matches. CDR3 length equals 17 residues. Germline V gives CDR1 SGDLS, CDR2 YYNGEE. DNA for the CDR3: TGTGCCAGCAGCCCCCCTGCCGGGACTAGAGATTACAATGAGCAGTTCTTC. This translates into CASSPPAGTRDYNEQFF. Full variable domain (outside the CDR3, taken from reference TRBV9 and TRBJ2-1): DSGVTQTPKHLITATGQRVTLRCSPRSGDLSVYWYQQSLDQGLQFLIQYYNGEERAKGNILERFSAQQFPDLHSELNLSSLELGDSALYFCASSPPAGTRDYNEQFFGPGTRLTVL.

The chain combines TRBV27 with TRBJ2-1, with 8 nucleotides matching TRBD2. Losses at the gene ends were 5 bases for V and 7 bases for J; bases not matched to a gene: 10. Germline-derived CDR1 and CDR2 are MNHEY and SMNVEV (reference sequence). There are 15 residues in the CDR3. In nucleotides, the CDR3 is TGTGCCAGCAGTCCGATGAGCGGGAGACAGAATGAGCAGTTCTTC. Amino acid sequence: CASSPMSGRQNEQFF.

The V call is TRBV30, the J call TRBJ1-1, with D perhaps TRBD1 (5 bases). The length of the CDR3 is 12 residues. V lost 4 bases and J lost 5, with 11 bases in between. Per germline, CDR1 GTSNPN and CDR2 SVGIG (reference sequence). CDR3: CAWNRIGTEAFF. The CDR3 DNA follows: TGTGCCTGGAACAGGATTGGGACTGAAGCTTTCTTT.

The J gene is TRBJ2-5, the V gene TRBV7-2; no definite D call. Matching the DNA end better, TRBJ2-7 makes the J call doubtful. Germline V gene sequence: CDR1 SGHTA, CDR2 FQGNSA. This CDR3 is built from 12 residues. The CDR3 region has the DNA TGTGCCAGCAGCTTAGACTTCTACGAGCAGTACTTC. It codes for CASSLDFYEQYF.

The chain has TRBV7-2 and TRBJ1-1; D call uncertain. V was clipped by 6 bases and J by 3 bases, with 8 bases between them. Germline V gives CDR1 SGHTA, CDR2 FQGNSA. This CDR3 region has 12 residues. The CDR3 nucleotides are TGTGCCAGCAGACGACGTTACACTGAAGCTTTCTTT. Translating it yields CASRRRYTEAFF.

The J gene is TRBJ2-7, the V gene TRBV28; 9 positions agree with TRBD2. The CDR3 contains 14 residues. V shed 5 bases and J 0 bases; nucleotides not matched to a gene: 2. Germline V gene lookup returns CDR1 MDHEN and CDR2 SYDVKM. The CDR3 spells CASSKRGASYEQYF. As DNA, the CDR3 is TGTGCCAGCAGTAAGCGGGGGGCCTCCTACGAGCAGTACTTC.

This clone was seen only once. The V gene is TRBV6-5, the J gene TRBJ1-5, with D unclear. This CDR3 has 15 amino acids. Looked up from germline, CDR1 is MNHEY and CDR2 is SVGAGI. The germline V and J ends were trimmed by 6 bases and 4 bases, with 16 bases remaining between them. For the CDR3, the DNA is TGTGCCAGCAGCTACGGTTCCCTGGGAAATCAGCCCCAGCATTTT. Translated, it gives CASSYGSLGNQPQHF.

The V gene is TRBV28, the J gene TRBJ2-5, with 8 bases matching TRBD2. Unmatched junction bases numbered 4, after V lost 2 bases and J lost 5 bases. There are 14 residues in the CDR3. Germline V CDR1 and CDR2: MDHEN, SYDVKM. CDR3 region: CASSLERELETQYF. In DNA, the CDR3 is TGTGCCAGCAGTTTAGAGCGGGAGTTGGAGACCCAGTACTTC.

The chain carries TRBV5-8 and TRBJ2-7, with no clear D. The CDR3 sequence is 12 residues long. V was clipped by 6 bases and J by 6 bases, with 13 bases between them. Germline V CDR1 and CDR2: SGHTS, YDEGEE. CDR3 region: CASITAPREQYF. The CDR3 region has the DNA TGTGCCAGCATCACCGCACCCCGCGAGCAGTACTTC.

J is TRBJ2-1 and V is TRBV18; D remains ambiguous. Looked up from germline, CDR1 is KGHSH and CDR2 is LQKENI. There are 12 residues in the CDR3. V dropped 2 bases and J dropped 7 bases, with 6 bases sitting between them. The CDR3 coding sequence is TGTGCCAGCTCACCAGTGGATAATGAGCAGTTCTTC. This sequence encodes CASSPVDNEQFF. The whole variable domain, filled in from reference TRBV18 and TRBJ2-1, reads NAGVMQNPRHLVRRRGQEARLRCSPMKGHSHVYWYRQLPEEGLKFMVYLQKENIIDESGMPKERFSAEFPKEGPSILRIQQVVRGDSAAYFCASSPVDNEQFFGPGTRLTVL.

The V and J genes are TRBV5-6 and TRBJ2-1; 13 bases are a match to TRBD2. The length of the CDR3 is 16 residues. Trimming cost V 1 base and J 3 bases; bases outside gene matches: 1. CDR1 SGHDT and CDR2 YYEEEE come from the germline V gene. DNA for the CDR3: TGTGCCAGCAGCTTGAGGACTAGCGGGAGCTACAATGAGCAGTTCTTC. It translates to CASSLRTSGSYNEQFF.

V gene TRBV5-1 combines with J gene TRBJ2-7; D possibly matches TRBD1 or TRBD2 (5 bases each). Germline CDR1 and CDR2: SGHRS and YFSETQ. CDR3 length equals 13 residues. V dropped 4 bases and J dropped 3 bases, with 11 bases sitting between them. The CDR3 protein is CASSTGTLYEQYF. The CDR3 coding sequence is TGCGCCAGCAGCACCGGGACCCTCTACGAGCAGTACTTC. The variable domain in full, completed from reference TRBV5-1 and TRBJ2-7, reads KAGVTQTPRYLIKTRGQQVTLSCSPISGHRSVSWYQQTPGQGLQFLFEYFSETQRNKGNFPGRFSGRQFSNSRSEMNVSTLELGDSALYLCASSTGTLYEQYFGPGTRLTVT.

V usage is TRBV9 and J usage is TRBJ2-1; TRBD1 might be the D (5 bases). V was pared by 0 bases and J by 2 bases, with 12 bases between. This CDR3 is built from 16 residues. Germline assignment: CDR1 SGDLS and CDR2 YYNGEE. DNA for the CDR3: TGTGCCAGCAGCGTAGGAAGGGGTGGGACCTACAATGAGCAGTTCTTC. It codes for CASSVGRGGTYNEQFF.

This clone was seen a single time. V usage is TRBV7-2 and J usage is TRBJ2-1; TRBD2 aligns across 11 bases. With V trimmed by 5 bases and J by 8 bases, 20 bases remained unmatched. Germline CDR1 is SGHTA and CDR2 is FQGNSA. The CDR3 has 19 amino acids. CDR3 nucleotides: TGTGCCAGCAGCATAAATCCTCTAGCGGGAGGAAATAAAGCTTATGAGCAGTTCTTC. Amino acid sequence: CASSINPLAGGNKAYEQFF.

This chain uses TRBV5-1 with TRBJ2-7; no clear D. Germline CDR1 SGHRS, CDR2 YFSETQ. V dropped 6 bases and J dropped 2 bases, with 12 bases sitting between them. The CDR3 length is 13 residues. The CDR3 spells CASNPEGPYEQYF. CDR3 sequence (DNA): TGCGCCAGCAACCCTGAAGGTCCCTACGAGCAGTACTTC.

The rearrangement joins TRBV5-1 to TRBJ2-7; 7 nucleotides agree with TRBD1. Per the germline V gene, CDR1 is SGHRS and CDR2 is YFSETQ. With V trimmed by 3 bases and J by 5 bases, 11 bases remained unmatched. CDR3 length equals 15 residues. Written as DNA, the CDR3 is TGCGCCAGCAGCTCCAGACAGGGAAAGGAGAACGAGCAGTACTTC. Its translation: CASSSRQGKENEQYF.